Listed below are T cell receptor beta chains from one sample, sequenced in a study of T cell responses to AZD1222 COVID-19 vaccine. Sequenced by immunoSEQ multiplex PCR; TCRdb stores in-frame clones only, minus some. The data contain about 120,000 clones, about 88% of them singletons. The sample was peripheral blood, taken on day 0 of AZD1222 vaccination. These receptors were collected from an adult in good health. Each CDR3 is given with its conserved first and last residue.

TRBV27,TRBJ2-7,CASSLRQSSYEQYF
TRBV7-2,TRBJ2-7,CASSLAGFYEQYF
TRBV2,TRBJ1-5,CASSAGTGGQPQHF
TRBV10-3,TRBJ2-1,CAISDPGQGRDNEQFF
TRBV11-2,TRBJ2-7,CASSALSDSYEQYF
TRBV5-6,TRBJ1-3,CASSLIEGKASGNTIYF
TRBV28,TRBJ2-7,CASTPGHSYEQYF
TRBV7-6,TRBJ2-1,CASSSLLAGSYNEQFF
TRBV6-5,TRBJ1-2,CASSYGTRATYGYTF
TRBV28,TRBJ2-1,CASSGAGGHEQFF